These T cell receptor beta chains were read from a single sample in a study of T cell changes during pregnancy in multiple sclerosis. Sequencing used immunoSEQ multiplex PCR; TCRdb keeps in-frame clones, though not all of them. The sample contains 45,000 to 50,000 clones, about 90% of which appear only once. The source was CD4+ T cells from peripheral blood mononuclear cells, collected in the second trimester of pregnancy. Receptors were obtained from a female donor in good health, enrolled as a control in a pregnancy study. Both conserved end residues are part of each CDR3. D genes are given only for firm matches. Expanded clones are given a class, and other clones once, few, many or no size at all.

D: TRBD2
V: TRBV5-6
J: TRBJ2-1
size: once
CDR3: CASSGIAGGAQFF
DNA: TGTGCCAGCAGCGGGATAGCGGGGGGCGCCCAGTTCTTC

D: NA
V: TRBV9
J: TRBJ1-4
size: once
CDR3: CASSANGQTNEKLFF
DNA: TGTGCCAGCAGCGCGAATGGACAGACCAATGAAAAACTGTTTTTT

D: TRBD1
V: TRBV5-4
J: TRBJ2-5
size: NA
CDR3: CASSILGQERNQETQYF
DNA: TGTGCCAGCAGCATTCTCGGACAGGAAAGGAACCAAGAGACCCAGTACTTC

D: TRBD1
V: TRBV4-3
J: TRBJ2-7
size: NA
CDR3: CASSQLLQGPTYEQYF
DNA: TGCGCCAGCAGCCAGTTGTTACAGGGGCCAACCTACGAGCAGTACTTC

D: NA
V: TRBV5-4
J: TRBJ2-1
size: NA
CDR3: CASSPPQGPYNEQFF
DNA: TGTGCCAGCAGCCCCCCCCAGGGCCCCTACAATGAGCAGTTCTTC

D: NA
V: TRBV7-2
J: TRBJ1-1
size: NA
CDR3: CASSSGLNTEAFF
DNA: TGTGCCAGCAGCTCTGGGCTGAACACTGAAGCTTTCTTT

D: TRBD1
V: TRBV7-8
J: TRBJ1-4
size: NA
CDR3: CASSRAGQTNEKLFF
DNA: TGTGCCAGCAGCCGGGCGGGACAGACAAATGAAAAACTGTTTTTT

D: TRBD2
V: TRBV6-4
J: TRBJ2-3
size: NA
CDR3: CASSPGGRADTQYF
DNA: TGTGCCAGCAGCCCGGGGGGGCGTGCAGATACGCAGTATTTT

D: NA
V: TRBV6-5
J: TRBJ1-1
size: NA
CDR3: CASSYSFSGLPTEAFF
DNA: TGTGCCAGCAGTTACTCATTCTCGGGGTTACCCACTGAAGCTTTCTTT

D: NA
V: TRBV19
J: TRBJ1-3
size: NA
CDR3: CASSIKTGAGNTIYF
DNA: TGTGCCAGTAGTATCAAGACAGGTGCTGGAAACACCATATATTTT

D: TRBD1
V: TRBV11-3
J: TRBJ1-2
size: NA
CDR3: CASSEQGPQHYGYTF
DNA: TGTGCCAGCAGCGAACAGGGGCCCCAACACTATGGCTACACCTTC

D: TRBD2
V: TRBV9
J: TRBJ2-3
size: NA
CDR3: CASSVGNGGGTDTQYF
DNA: TGTGCCAGCAGCGTAGGTAATGGGGGGGGCACAGATACGCAGTATTTT

D: TRBD2
V: TRBV30
J: TRBJ2-3
size: NA
CDR3: CAWSHPFSQRGDTQYF
DNA: TGTGCCTGGAGCCACCCGTTTTCGCAGCGGGGAGATACGCAGTATTTT

D: TRBD1
V: TRBV14
J: TRBJ1-6
size: NA
CDR3: CASSQETGNSPLHF
DNA: TGTGCCAGCAGCCAAGAGACAGGGAATTCACCCCTCCACTTT

D: NA
V: TRBV5-1
J: TRBJ1-1
size: NA
CDR3: CASRLDGQPNTEAFF
DNA: TGCGCCAGCAGATTAGATGGACAGCCGAACACTGAAGCTTTCTTT

D: NA
V: TRBV19
J: TRBJ2-7
size: NA
CDR3: CASSSPGQMPFEQYF
DNA: TGTGCCAGTAGTAGCCCCGGACAGATGCCTTTCGAGCAGTACTTC

D: NA
V: TRBV5-4
J: TRBJ1-1
size: NA
CDR3: CASSLWAGIGNTEAFF
DNA: TGTGCCAGCAGCCTCTGGGCGGGAATCGGGAACACTGAAGCTTTCTTT

D: TRBD1
V: TRBV6-6
J: TRBJ2-5
size: NA
CDR3: CASSPGTVQETQYF
DNA: TGTGCCAGCAGCCCCGGGACAGTTCAAGAGACCCAGTACTTC

D: TRBD2
V: TRBV2
J: TRBJ2-1
size: NA
CDR3: CASSLKRPLAGGFNEQFF
DNA: TGTGCCAGCAGTCTTAAAAGGCCACTAGCGGGGGGTTTCAATGAGCAGTTCTTC

D: TRBD1
V: TRBV19
J: TRBJ1-2
size: NA
CDR3: CASSIHRGGYTF
DNA: TGTGCCAGTAGTATCCACAGGGGTGGCTACACCTTC

D: NA
V: TRBV2
J: TRBJ1-1
size: few
CDR3: CASPTGLISEAFF
DNA: TGTGCCAGTCCGACAGGTCTTATCTCTGAAGCTTTCTTT

D: NA
V: TRBV9
J: TRBJ2-3
size: NA
CDR3: CASSVGLAGTDTQYF
DNA: TGTGCCAGCAGCGTAGGGTTAGCGGGCACAGATACGCAGTATTTT

D: NA
V: TRBV11-2
J: TRBJ1-2
size: NA
CDR3: CASSITGETYGYTF
DNA: TGTGCCAGCAGTATTACGGGGGAAACCTATGGCTACACCTTC

D: NA
V: TRBV5-8
J: TRBJ2-3
size: NA
CDR3: CASTARADTQYF
DNA: TGTGCCAGCACCGCGAGGGCAGATACGCAGTATTTT

D: NA
V: TRBV27
J: TRBJ1-2
size: once
CDR3: CASSSPSEQYGYTF
DNA: TGTGCCAGCAGTTCCCCCAGCGAGCAGTATGGCTACACCTTC

D: NA
V: TRBV12-5
J: TRBJ2-3
size: NA
CDR3: CASGLVYLAQGLSTDTQYF
DNA: TGTGCTAGTGGTTTGGTATATCTTGCCCAGGGTCTTAGCACAGATACGCAGTATTTT

D: NA
V: TRBV5-6
J: TRBJ1-1
size: NA
CDR3: CASSLDPGGLSEAFF
DNA: TGTGCCAGCAGCTTGGATCCCGGGGGACTGAGTGAAGCTTTCTTT

D: NA
V: TRBV7-2
J: TRBJ1-6
size: NA
CDR3: CASSLAAGGSPLHF
DNA: TGTGCCAGCAGCTTAGCGGCCGGGGGATCACCCCTCCACTTT

D: TRBD1
V: TRBV5-1
J: TRBJ1-1
size: NA
CDR3: CASSLQGQGAGDTEAFF
DNA: TGCGCCAGCAGCTTGCAGGGACAGGGGGCTGGGGACACTGAAGCTTTCTTT

D: NA
V: TRBV29-1
J: TRBJ2-1
size: NA
CDR3: CSVEVWDAGPQFF
DNA: TGCAGCGTTGAAGTATGGGATGCGGGCCCGCAGTTCTTC

D: NA
V: TRBV5-1
J: TRBJ1-6
size: NA
CDR3: CASSLAQGQGSPLHF
DNA: TGCGCCAGCAGCTTGGCACAGGGTCAGGGTTCACCCCTCCACTTT

D: NA
V: TRBV27
J: TRBJ1-5
size: NA
CDR3: CASSLLGANQPQHF
DNA: TGTGCCAGCAGTTTATTAGGGGCGAATCAGCCCCAGCATTTT

D: NA
V: TRBV6-1
J: TRBJ2-7
size: NA
CDR3: CASSEERTYEQYF
DNA: TGTGCCAGCAGTGAAGAGAGGACCTACGAGCAGTACTTC

D: TRBD1
V: TRBV7-2
J: TRBJ2-7
size: NA
CDR3: CASSSGGQEIYEQYF
DNA: TGTGCCAGCAGCTCCGGGGGACAGGAGATCTACGAGCAGTACTTC

D: TRBD1
V: TRBV6-5
J: TRBJ1-2
size: NA
CDR3: CASGQGALGYGYTF
DNA: TGTGCCAGCGGGCAGGGGGCTTTAGGTTATGGCTACACCTTC

D: TRBD1
V: TRBV6-1
J: TRBJ1-2
size: NA
CDR3: CASSEVPGGDYGYTF
DNA: TGTGCCAGCAGTGAAGTCCCAGGGGGTGACTATGGCTACACCTTC

D: TRBD1
V: TRBV5-4
J: TRBJ1-1
size: once
CDR3: CASSLGQGLSEAFF
DNA: TGTGCCAGCAGCTTAGGACAGGGCCTGTCTGAAGCTTTCTTT

D: TRBD1
V: TRBV27
J: TRBJ1-2
size: few
CDR3: CASRGQGSGYTF
DNA: TGTGCCAGCAGGGGACAGGGGTCTGGCTACACCTTC

D: NA
V: TRBV20-1
J: TRBJ1-2
size: NA
CDR3: CSAQGYGYTF
DNA: TGCAGTGCCCAGGGGTATGGCTACACCTTC

D: NA
V: TRBV7-6
J: TRBJ1-1
size: NA
CDR3: CASSLGAAEAFF
DNA: TGTGCCAGCAGCTTAGGGGCAGCAGAAGCTTTCTTT

D: NA
V: TRBV4-3
J: TRBJ2-5
size: NA
CDR3: CASSQDLASPGERESQYF
DNA: TGCGCCAGCAGCCAAGATCTGGCTAGCCCTGGGGAAAGAGAGTCCCAGTACTTC

D: TRBD1
V: TRBV7-9
J: TRBJ1-2
size: NA
CDR3: CASSLSQGNGYTF
DNA: TGTGCCAGCAGCTTGTCACAGGGGAATGGCTACACCTTC

D: NA
V: TRBV29-1
J: TRBJ2-7
size: NA
CDR3: CSVDTGSYEQYF
DNA: TGCAGCGTTGACACAGGCAGCTACGAGCAGTACTTC

D: NA
V: TRBV30
J: TRBJ2-1
size: NA
CDR3: CAWSSGLYNEQFF
DNA: TGTGCCTGGAGTTCGGGACTCTACAATGAGCAGTTCTTC

D: NA
V: TRBV7-9
J: TRBJ1-5
size: NA
CDR3: CASSKGAGSNQPQHF
DNA: TGTGCCAGCAGCAAGGGAGCAGGAAGCAATCAGCCCCAGCATTTT